This TCR beta chain was documented in a study of T-cell reconstitution after alpha-beta-depleted transplantation in children. Details on this clonotype: Its antigen is still unknown.

Preparation of the TCRbeta library was carried out with unique molecular identifiers. MiXCR, run by TCRdb on the PCR reads, gives a single entry per CDR3 protein. The table has a few hundred thousand distinct CDR3 sequences, 27% seen once; the top ten hold around a third. Study-wide findings and caveats: There were reportedly several hundred expanded graft clones from which alpha-beta T cells came about two months after transplant. Among T cells one year after transplant, newly produced cells accounted for most counts and diversity. Several patients had high TCRbeta diversity at day 60; it came from surviving recipient T cells and thymic progenitors.

The CDR3 sequence is 13 residues long. Germline loops: CDR1 SGHKS, CDR2 YYEKEE (reference sequence). The V end lost 2 bases, the J end lost 12 bases, and 16 bases lay between the germline ends. The material sequenced was PBMCs, taken before TCRalphabeta/CD19-depleted stem cell transplant. J is TRBJ2-3 and V is TRBV5-5; weak D call: TRBD1 (6 bases). The sequence derives from a boy under two years old with Wiskott-Aldrich syndrome, due to receive a stem cell transplant. CDR3 nucleotides: TGTGCCAGCAGCTTAAGACAGGCCCCTCCTCAGTATTTT. This gives the protein CASSLRQAPPQYF.